Sequencing of this T cell receptor beta chain was carried out in a study of T cell responses to AZD1222 COVID-19 vaccine. About this clone itself: Its target is not known.

Study-level findings and limits: Two doses of AZD1222 preceded a rise in Spike-specific TCR breadth and depth. Without day 14 samples, only post-peak T cell repertoires were studied. Donors were mostly white British, more females; clonal diversity possibly underestimated.

Sequencing was performed with immunoSEQ multiplex PCR; in TCRdb, only in-frame clones are kept and a portion is missing. The data contain 110,000 to 150,000 clones, about 90% of them singletons. The germline CDR1 and CDR2 sequences are WSHSY and SAAADI. CDR3 length: 14 amino acids. The ends lost 5 bases at V and 4 bases at J; junction bases unmatched: 3. Doses given second, at about 4 or about 12 weeks, were pooled. V and J are TRBV10-2 and TRBJ1-3, with 9 positions matching TRBD1. This clonotype was sampled from an adult who received the AZD1222 COVID-19 vaccine. Sample: peripheral blood, taken 28 days after the second AZD1222 dose. The CDR3 DNA reads TGCGCCAGCAGTTGGACAGGGGACGGAAACACCATATATTTT. It is translated as CASSWTGDGNTIYF.